This T cell receptor beta chain was recovered during a study of vaccination effects on CD4 cells after COVID-19. Study overall: Every participant took two doses of the BNT162b2 or mRNA-1273 vaccine. Study results and limitations: Few convalescent patients were included, and no early post-infection timepoints were sampled. Late in the post-vaccination period, infection-induced and vaccine-induced clones underwent marked clonal contraction.

Prior to sequencing, the ViraFEST assay stimulated PBMC with viral peptide pools, which expanded the antigen-specific CD4+ T cells. Once cultured for 10 days, the cells underwent separation to obtain CD4+ T cells. Vaccinated participants had no history of SARS-CoV-2 infection and tested negative for nucleocapsid antibodies. CDR1 and CDR2 (germline): LGHNA, YSLEER. Trimming took off 2 bases at V and 1 base at J, with 8 bases between the two ends. The CDR3 totals 14 residues. Some clones are missing from TCRdb's copy, which holds only in-frame ones; the method was immunoSEQ multiplex PCR. The table has around 68,000 clones, around 80% seen once. As for this clone: The antigen is not known.

This clonotype was obtained from a human donor who received a COVID-19 vaccine. This sample comprised CD4+ T cells from PBMCs cultured with SARS-CoV-2 spike peptides, obtained before COVID-19 vaccination. The V call is TRBV4-3, the J call TRBJ2-5, with a possible D match to TRBD2 (6 bases). This CDR3 reads CASSQTGLQETQYF. The CDR3 DNA is TGCGCCAGCAGCCAAACGGGACTCCAAGAGACCCAGTACTTC.